The T cell receptor (beta chain) under discussion was sequenced for a study of shared clonotypes between healthy human individuals. Study context: Three plates were used per donor for CD4 naive, three for CD4 memory, two for CD8 naive and one for CD8 memory. Study-level findings and limits: On the whole, naive subsets had larger estimated richness than memory subsets had.

Naive CD8 cells lacked CD45RO, underwent positive selection for CCR7 and left out terminally differentiated effector memory CD45RA+ cells. Donors were healthy HIV-negative adults without recent acute infections or vaccinations. The repertoire was sequenced with immunoSEQ multiplex PCR; TCRdb's copy has only in-frame clones and lacks some. The repertoire includes roughly 2,000,000 clones, about 95% of them detected once, and roughly 1% sits in the top ten. With respect to this clone: The antigen is unknown.

CDR3 length: 13 amino acids. Trimming took 5 bases from V and 1 from J, leaving 11 bases between them. The germline V gene encodes CDR1 GTSNPN and CDR2 SVGIG (reference sequence). This TCR was sampled from a man aged 18 to 35 in good health. Sequenced material: naive CD8+ T cells sorted from blood. The chain couples TRBV30 to TRBJ1-1; no definite D call. CDR3 nucleotide sequence: TGTGCCTGGGCGATCGACCCGAACACTGAAGCTTTCTTT. Its translation is CAWAIDPNTEAFF.